The clone carrying this T cell receptor (beta chain) showed up many times. The target antigen is unknown. The sample belongs to a study of T cells in Graves' hyperthyroidism and ophthalmopathy. Active moderate-to-severe ophthalmopathy, Clinical Activity Score at least 3, NOSPECS at least 4, under 3 months' duration. On the basis of clinical symptoms, serum thyroxine and TRAb, thyroid ultrasound and orbital computed tomography, diagnoses were made. Amplification targeted TCR beta CDR3 regions from RNA transcripts. The HTBI set primed first-round TCR CDR3 RT-PCR. TCRdb fed the multiplex PCR reads into MiXCR, producing one record per CDR3 protein. This table has fewer than 650,000 distinct CDR3 sequences, roughly 14% appearing once. Overall study findings and caveats: Ophthalmopathy onset followed model prediction by a median approximately 6.2 months.

The receptor was isolated from a woman in her thirties or forties with Graves' ophthalmopathy. Sequencing was performed on blood.

The CDR3 region has the DNA TGTGCCAGCAGCACATCCGGGACTCCAGTCTCTGGAAACACCATATATTTT. Translation gives CASSTSGTPVSGNTIYF. V and J are TRBV11-2 and TRBJ1-3, with D perhaps TRBD1 (5 bases). The germline CDR1 and CDR2 sequences are SGHAT and FQNNGV. CDR3 length: 17 amino acids. V lost 5 bases to trimming and J lost 0 bases, with 17 bases between them.